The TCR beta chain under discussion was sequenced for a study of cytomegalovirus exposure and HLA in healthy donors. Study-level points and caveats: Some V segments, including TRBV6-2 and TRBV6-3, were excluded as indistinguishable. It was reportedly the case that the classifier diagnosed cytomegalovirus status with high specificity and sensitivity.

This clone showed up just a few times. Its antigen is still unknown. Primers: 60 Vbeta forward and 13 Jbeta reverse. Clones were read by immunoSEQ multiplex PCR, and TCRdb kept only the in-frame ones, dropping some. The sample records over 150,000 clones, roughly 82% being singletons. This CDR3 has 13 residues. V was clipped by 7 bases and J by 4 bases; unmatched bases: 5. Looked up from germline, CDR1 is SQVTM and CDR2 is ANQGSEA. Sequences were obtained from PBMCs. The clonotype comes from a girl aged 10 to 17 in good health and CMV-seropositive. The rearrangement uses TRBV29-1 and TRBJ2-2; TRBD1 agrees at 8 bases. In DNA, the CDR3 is TGCAGCGAACGCGACAGGGGCACCGGGGAGCTGTTTTTT. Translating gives CSERDRGTGELFF.